This T cell receptor (beta chain) was sequenced in a study of T cell repertoires in cytomegalovirus infection. There are 19 residues in the CDR3. Germline V gene sequence: CDR1 ENHRY, CDR2 SYGVKD. Losses at the gene ends were 2 bases for V and 0 bases for J; bases not matched to a gene: 15. One entry per CDR3 protein, called by TCRdb with MiXCR from the reads. The sample yields about 920,000 distinct CDR3 sequences, about a third seen once. A remark on this clonotype: Its specificity is not known.

The sample in question was cultured CD8+ T cells from PBMCs, obtained from culture after CMV antigen stimulation. V and J are TRBV10-3 and TRBJ1-2; 7 bases agree with TRBD1. The receptor was derived from a human donor in good health (CMV status not recorded). Some clones in this sample may be carry-over from other donors' samples. CDR3 sequence (DNA): TGTGCCATCAGTGAGGCTCGGTCCGGACAGGCTGGAGCTAACTATGGCTACACCTTC. The encoded protein is CAISEARSGQAGANYGYTF.